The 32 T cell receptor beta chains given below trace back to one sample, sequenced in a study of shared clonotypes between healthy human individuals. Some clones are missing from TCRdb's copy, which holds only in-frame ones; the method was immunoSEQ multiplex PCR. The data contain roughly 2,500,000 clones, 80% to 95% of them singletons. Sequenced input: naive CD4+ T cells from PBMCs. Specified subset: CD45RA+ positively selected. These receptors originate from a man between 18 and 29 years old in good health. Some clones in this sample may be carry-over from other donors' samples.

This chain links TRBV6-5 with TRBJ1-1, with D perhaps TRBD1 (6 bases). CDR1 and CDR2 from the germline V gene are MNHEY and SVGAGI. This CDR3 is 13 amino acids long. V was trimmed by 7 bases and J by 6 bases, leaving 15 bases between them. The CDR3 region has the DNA TGTGCCAGCACCGCCGGGGGCCGGGCTGAAGCTTTCTTT. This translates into CASTAGGRAEAFF.

In nucleotides, the CDR3 is TGTGCCAGCAGTTTAGGGTTCTCAGGCAGAGAGACCCAGTACTTC. Amino acids: CASSLGFSGRETQYF. This rearrangement joins TRBV28 to TRBJ2-5; D uncertain. CDR3 length: 15 amino acids. Trimming pared 2 bases from V and 4 bases from J, leaving 14 bases between. Germline V gene data show CDR1 as MDHEN and CDR2 as SYDVKM.

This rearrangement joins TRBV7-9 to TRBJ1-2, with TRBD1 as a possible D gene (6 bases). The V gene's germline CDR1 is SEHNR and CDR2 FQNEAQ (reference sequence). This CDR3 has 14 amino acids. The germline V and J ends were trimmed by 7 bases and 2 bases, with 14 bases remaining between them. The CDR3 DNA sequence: TGTGCCAGCACCACGGGGGCAGGGAACTATGGCTACACCTTC. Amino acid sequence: CASTTGAGNYGYTF.

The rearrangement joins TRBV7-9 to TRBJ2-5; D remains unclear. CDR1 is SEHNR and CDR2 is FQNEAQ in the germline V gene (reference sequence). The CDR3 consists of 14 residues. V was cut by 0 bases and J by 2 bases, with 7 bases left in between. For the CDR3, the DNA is TGTGCCAGCAGCTTAGCGGGAACTCAAGAGACCCAGTACTTC. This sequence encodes CASSLAGTQETQYF.

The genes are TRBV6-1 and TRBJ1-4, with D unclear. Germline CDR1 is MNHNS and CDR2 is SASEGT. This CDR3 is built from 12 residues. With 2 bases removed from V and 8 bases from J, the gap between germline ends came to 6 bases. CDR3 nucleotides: TGTGCCAGCAGTGAATATGCGGAAAAACTGTTTTTT. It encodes CASSEYAEKLFF.

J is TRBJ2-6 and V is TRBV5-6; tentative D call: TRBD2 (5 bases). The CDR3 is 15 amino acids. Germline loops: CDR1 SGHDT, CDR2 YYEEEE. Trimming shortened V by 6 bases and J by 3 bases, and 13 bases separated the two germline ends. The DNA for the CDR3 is TGTGCCAGCACGCAGACCGGGATTGGGGCCAACGTCCTGACTTTC. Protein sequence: CASTQTGIGANVLTF.

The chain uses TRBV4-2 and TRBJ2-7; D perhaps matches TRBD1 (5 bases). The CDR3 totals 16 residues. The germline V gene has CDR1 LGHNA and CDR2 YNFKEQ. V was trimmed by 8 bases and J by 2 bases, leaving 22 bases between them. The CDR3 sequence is CASSFAAGSQTYEQYF. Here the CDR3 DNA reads TGTGCCAGCTCATTCGCGGCAGGGTCGCAAACCTACGAGCAGTACTTC.

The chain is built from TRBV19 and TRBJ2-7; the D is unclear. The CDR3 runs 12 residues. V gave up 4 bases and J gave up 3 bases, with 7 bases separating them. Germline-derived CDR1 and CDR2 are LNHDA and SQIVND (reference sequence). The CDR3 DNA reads TGTGCCAGTAGTACGGCAAACTACGAGCAGTACTTC. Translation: CASSTANYEQYF. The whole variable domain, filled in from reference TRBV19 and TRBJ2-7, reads DGGITQSPKYLFRKEGQNVTLSCEQNLNHDAMYWYRQDPGQGLRLIYYSQIVNDFQKGDIAEGYSVSREKKESFPLTVTSAQKNPTAFYLCASSTANYEQYFGPGTRLTVT.

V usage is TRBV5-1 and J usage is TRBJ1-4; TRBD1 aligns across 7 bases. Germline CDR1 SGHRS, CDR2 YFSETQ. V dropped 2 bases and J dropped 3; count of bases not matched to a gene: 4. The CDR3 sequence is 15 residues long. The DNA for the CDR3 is TGCGCCAGCAGCTTTGAGGGGGCGGCTAATGAAAAACTGTTTTTT. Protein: CASSFEGAANEKLFF.

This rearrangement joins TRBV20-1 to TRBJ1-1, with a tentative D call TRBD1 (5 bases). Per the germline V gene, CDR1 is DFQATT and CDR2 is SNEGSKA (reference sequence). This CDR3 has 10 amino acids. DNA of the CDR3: TGCAGCGGCAGGGACCTACAAGCTTTCTTT. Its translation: CSGRDLQAFF.

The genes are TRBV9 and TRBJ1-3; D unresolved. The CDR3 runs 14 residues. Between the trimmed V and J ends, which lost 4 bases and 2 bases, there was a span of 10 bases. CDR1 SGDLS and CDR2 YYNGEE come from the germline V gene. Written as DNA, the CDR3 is TGTGCCAGCAGCACTAGGGCTGCTGGAAACACCATATATTTT. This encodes CASSTRAAGNTIYF.

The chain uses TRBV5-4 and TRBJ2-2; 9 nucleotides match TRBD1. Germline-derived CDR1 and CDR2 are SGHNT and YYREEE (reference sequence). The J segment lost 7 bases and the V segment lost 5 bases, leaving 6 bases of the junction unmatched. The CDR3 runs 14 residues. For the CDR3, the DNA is TGTGCCAGCAGTCGGGACAGGGACGGCGGGGAGCTGTTTTTT. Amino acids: CASSRDRDGGELFF.

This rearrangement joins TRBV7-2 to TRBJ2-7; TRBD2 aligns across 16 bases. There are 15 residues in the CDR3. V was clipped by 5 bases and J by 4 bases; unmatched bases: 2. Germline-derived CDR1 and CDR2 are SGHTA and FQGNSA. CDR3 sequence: CASSTGLAGGYEQYF. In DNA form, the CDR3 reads TGTGCCAGCAGCACGGGACTAGCGGGAGGGTACGAGCAGTACTTC.

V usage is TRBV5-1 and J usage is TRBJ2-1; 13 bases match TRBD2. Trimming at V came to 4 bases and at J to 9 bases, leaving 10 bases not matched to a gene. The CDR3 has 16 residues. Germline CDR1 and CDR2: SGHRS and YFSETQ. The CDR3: CASSNPAGLAGAEQFF. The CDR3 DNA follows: TGCGCCAGCAGCAACCCCGCAGGACTAGCGGGAGCTGAGCAGTTCTTC.

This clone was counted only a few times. The CDR3 coding sequence is TGTGCCAGCAGCTTAATCACTCCTCCTGGGGCCAACGTCCTGACTTTC. This codes for CASSLITPPGANVLTF. The rearrangement joins TRBV7-3 to TRBJ2-6; D is undetermined. Germline CDR1 SGHTA, CDR2 FQGTGA. The length of the CDR3 is 16 residues. V lost 1 base to trimming and J lost 2 bases, with 9 bases between them.

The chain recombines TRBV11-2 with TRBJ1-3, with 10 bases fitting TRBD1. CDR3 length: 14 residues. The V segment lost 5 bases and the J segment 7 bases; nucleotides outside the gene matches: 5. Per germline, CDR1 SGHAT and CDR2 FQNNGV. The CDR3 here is CASSQWGQGNTIYF. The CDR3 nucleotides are TGTGCCAGCAGCCAATGGGGACAGGGGAACACCATATATTTT. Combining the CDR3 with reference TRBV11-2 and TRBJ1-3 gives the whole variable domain EAGVAQSPRYKIIEKRQSVAFWCNPISGHATLYWYQQILGQGPKLLIQFQNNGVVDDSQLPKDRFSAERLKGVDSTLKIQPAKLEDSAVYLCASSQWGQGNTIYFGEGSWLTVV.

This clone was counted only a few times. The CDR3 DNA sequence: TGTGCCAGCAGCAAACCCGGGACAGGGGACACTGAAGCTTTCTTT. Its protein product is CASSKPGTGDTEAFF. The J gene is TRBJ1-1, the V gene TRBV7-9; 10 bases fit TRBD1. CDR3 length equals 15 residues. Germline V gives CDR1 SEHNR, CDR2 FQNEAQ (reference sequence). Trimming took 5 bases from V and 3 from J; bases not matched to a gene: 6. Using reference TRBV7-9 and TRBJ1-1 for the parts outside the CDR3, the full variable domain is DTGVSQNPRHKITKRGQNVTFRCDPISEHNRLYWYRQTLGQGPEFLTYFQNEAQLEKSRLLSDRFSAERPKGSFSTLEIQRTEQGDSAMYLCASSKPGTGDTEAFFGQGTRLTVV.

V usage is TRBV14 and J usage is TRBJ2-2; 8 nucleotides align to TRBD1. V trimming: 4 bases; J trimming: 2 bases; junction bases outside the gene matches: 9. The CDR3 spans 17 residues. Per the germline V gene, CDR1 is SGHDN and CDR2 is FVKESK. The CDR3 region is CASSPFRQGINTGELFF. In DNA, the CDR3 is TGTGCCAGCAGCCCCTTTCGACAGGGGATAAACACCGGGGAGCTGTTTTTT.

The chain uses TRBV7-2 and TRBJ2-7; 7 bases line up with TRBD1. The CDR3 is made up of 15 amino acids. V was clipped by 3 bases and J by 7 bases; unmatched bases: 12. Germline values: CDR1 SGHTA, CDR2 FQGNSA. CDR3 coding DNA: TGTGCCAGCAGCTTCTTGGGACAGAGTTCTCGGGAGCAGTACTTC. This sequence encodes CASSFLGQSSREQYF.

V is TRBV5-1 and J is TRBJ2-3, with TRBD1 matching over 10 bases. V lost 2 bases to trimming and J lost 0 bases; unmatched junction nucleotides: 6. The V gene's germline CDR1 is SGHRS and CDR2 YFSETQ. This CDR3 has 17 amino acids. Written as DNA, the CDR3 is TGCGCCAGCAGCTTTGGGACAGGGGCCCTTAGCACAGATACGCAGTATTTT. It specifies CASSFGTGALSTDTQYF.

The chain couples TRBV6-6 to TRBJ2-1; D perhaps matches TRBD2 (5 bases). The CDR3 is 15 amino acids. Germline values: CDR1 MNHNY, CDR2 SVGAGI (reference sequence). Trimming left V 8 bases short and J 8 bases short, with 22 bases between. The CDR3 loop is CASAPTGSRNHEQFF. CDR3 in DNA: TGTGCCAGCGCCCCCACGGGGAGTCGGAACCATGAGCAGTTCTTC.

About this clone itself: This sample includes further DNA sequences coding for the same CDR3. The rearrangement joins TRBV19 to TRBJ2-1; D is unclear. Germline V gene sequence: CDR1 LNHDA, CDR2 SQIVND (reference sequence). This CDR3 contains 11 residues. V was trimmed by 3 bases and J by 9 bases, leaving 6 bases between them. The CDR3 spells CASSIVGEQFF. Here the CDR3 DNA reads TGTGCCAGTAGTATCGTCGGTGAGCAGTTCTTC.

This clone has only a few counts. The CDR3 DNA reads as TGCAGCGTTGAATCGGGGGGGCTTAACACTGAAGCTTTCTTT. Translating it yields CSVESGGLNTEAFF. This chain links TRBV29-1 with TRBJ1-1; D might be TRBD1 (6 bases). CDR1 is SQVTM and CDR2 is ANQGSEA in the germline V gene. The CDR3 runs to 14 residues. V lost 2 bases and J 2 bases, leaving 12 bases between the germline ends.

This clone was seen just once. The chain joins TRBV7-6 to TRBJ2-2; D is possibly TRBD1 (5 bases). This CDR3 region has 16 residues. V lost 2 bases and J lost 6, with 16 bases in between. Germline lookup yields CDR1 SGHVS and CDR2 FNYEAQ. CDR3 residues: CASSLNILRGAGELFF. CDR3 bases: TGTGCCAGCAGCTTAAACATACTTAGGGGTGCCGGGGAGCTGTTTTTT.

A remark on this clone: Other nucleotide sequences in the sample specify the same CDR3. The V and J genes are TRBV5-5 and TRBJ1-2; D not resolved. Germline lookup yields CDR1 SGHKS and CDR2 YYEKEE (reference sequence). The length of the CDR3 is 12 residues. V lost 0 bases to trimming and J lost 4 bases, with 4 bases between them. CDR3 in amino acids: CASSLGGYGYTF. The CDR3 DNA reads TGTGCCAGCAGCTTGGGGGGCTATGGCTACACCTTC.

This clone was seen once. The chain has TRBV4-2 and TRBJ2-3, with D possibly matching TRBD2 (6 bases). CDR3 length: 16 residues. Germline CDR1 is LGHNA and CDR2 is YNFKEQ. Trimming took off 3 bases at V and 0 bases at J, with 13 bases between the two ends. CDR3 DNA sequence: TGTGCCAGCAGCCACCGGGACTCCCGGAGCACAGATACGCAGTATTTT. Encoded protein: CASSHRDSRSTDTQYF.

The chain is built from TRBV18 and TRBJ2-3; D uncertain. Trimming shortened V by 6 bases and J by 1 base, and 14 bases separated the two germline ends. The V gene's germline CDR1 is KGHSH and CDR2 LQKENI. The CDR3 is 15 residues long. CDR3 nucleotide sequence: TGTGCCAGCTCCCGGGCGGTGCAAGGCACAGATACGCAGTATTTT. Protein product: CASSRAVQGTDTQYF.

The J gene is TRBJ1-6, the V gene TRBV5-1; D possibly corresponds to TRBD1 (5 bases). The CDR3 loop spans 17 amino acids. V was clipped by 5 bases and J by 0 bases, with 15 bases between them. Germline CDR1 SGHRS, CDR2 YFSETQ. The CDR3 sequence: CASRVLGAGSYNSPLHF. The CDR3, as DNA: TGCGCCAGCAGAGTCTTAGGGGCCGGCTCCTATAATTCACCCCTCCACTTT.

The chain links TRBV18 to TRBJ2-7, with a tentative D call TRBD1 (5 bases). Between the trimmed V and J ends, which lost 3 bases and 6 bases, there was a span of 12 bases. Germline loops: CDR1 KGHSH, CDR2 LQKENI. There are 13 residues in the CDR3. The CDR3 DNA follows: TGTGCCAGCTCACCCGACCAGGGCCTCGAGCAGTACTTC. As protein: CASSPDQGLEQYF. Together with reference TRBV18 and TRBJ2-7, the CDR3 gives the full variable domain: NAGVMQNPRHLVRRRGQEARLRCSPMKGHSHVYWYRQLPEEGLKFMVYLQKENIIDESGMPKERFSAEFPKEGPSILRIQQVVRGDSAAYFCASSPDQGLEQYFGPGTRLTVT.

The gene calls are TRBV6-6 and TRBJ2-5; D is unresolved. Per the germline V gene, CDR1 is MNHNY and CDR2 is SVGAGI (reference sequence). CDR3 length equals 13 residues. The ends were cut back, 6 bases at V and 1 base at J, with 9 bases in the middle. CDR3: CASRRHIQETQYF. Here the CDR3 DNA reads TGTGCCAGCAGACGACATATCCAAGAGACCCAGTACTTC.

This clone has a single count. The CDR3 nucleotides read TGTGCCAGCAGCGACAGAGGCTCCCATGAGCAGTTCTTC. Its protein product is CASSDRGSHEQFF. The chain links TRBV13 to TRBJ2-1, with D perhaps TRBD1 (5 bases). Trimming removed 5 bases at V and 8 bases at J, with 13 bases between. The CDR3 covers 13 residues. The germline CDR1 and CDR2 sequences are PRHDT and FYEKMQ (reference sequence). The whole variable domain, remainder taken from reference TRBV13 and TRBJ2-1, is AAGVIQSPRHLIKEKRETATLKCYPIPRHDTVYWYQQGPGQDPQFLISFYEKMQSDKGSIPDRFSAQQFSDYHSELNMSSLELGDSALYFCASSDRGSHEQFFGPGTRLTVL.

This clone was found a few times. CDR3 nucleotide sequence: TGTGCCAGCAGCTTGGACACAGATTATGGCTACACCTTC. This gives the protein CASSLDTDYGYTF. The V gene is TRBV5-5, the J gene TRBJ1-2, with D uncertain. V lost 0 bases and J 5 bases, leaving 8 bases between the germline ends. This CDR3 comprises 13 residues. Germline lookup yields CDR1 SGHKS and CDR2 YYEKEE (reference sequence).